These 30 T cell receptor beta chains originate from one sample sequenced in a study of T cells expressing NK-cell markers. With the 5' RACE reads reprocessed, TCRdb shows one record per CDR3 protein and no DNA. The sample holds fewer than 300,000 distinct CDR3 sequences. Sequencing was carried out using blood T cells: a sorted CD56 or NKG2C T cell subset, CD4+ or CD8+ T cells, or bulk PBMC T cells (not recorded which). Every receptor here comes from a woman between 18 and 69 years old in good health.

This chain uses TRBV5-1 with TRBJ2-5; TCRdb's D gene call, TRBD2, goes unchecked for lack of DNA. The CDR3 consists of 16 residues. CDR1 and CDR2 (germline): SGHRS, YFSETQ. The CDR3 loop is CASSLGTSGPGETQYF. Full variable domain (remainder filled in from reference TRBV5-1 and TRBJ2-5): KAGVTQTPRYLIKTRGQQVTLSCSPISGHRSVSWYQQTPGQGLQFLFEYFSETQRNKGNFPGRFSGRQFSNSRSEMNVSTLELGDSALYLCASSLGTSGPGETQYFGPGTRLLVL.

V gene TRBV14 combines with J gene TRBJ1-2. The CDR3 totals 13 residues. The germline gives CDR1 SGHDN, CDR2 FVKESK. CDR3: CASSQGLNYGYTF.

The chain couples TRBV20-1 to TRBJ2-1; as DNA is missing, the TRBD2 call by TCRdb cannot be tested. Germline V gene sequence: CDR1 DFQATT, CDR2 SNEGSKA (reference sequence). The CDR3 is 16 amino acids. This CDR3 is CSASLVGTSGRNEQFF.

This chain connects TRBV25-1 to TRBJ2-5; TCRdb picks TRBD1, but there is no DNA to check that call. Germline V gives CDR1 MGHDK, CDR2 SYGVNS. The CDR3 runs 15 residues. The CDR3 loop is CASSFRGVGQETQYF.

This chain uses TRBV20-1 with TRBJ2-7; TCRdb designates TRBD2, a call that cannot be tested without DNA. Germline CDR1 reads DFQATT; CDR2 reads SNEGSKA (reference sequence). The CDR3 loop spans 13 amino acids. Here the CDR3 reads CSATGTLLAEQYF.

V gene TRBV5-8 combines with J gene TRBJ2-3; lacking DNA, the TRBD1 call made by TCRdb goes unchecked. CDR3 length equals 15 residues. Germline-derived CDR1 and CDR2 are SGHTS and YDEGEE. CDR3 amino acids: CASSLVGGFTDTQYF. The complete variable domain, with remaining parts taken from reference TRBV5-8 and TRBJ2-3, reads EAGVTQSPTHLIKTRGQQATLRCSPISGHTSVYWYQQALGLGLQFLLWYDEGEERNRGNFPPRFSGRQFPNYSSELNVNALELEDSALYLCASSLVGGFTDTQYFGPGTRLTVL.

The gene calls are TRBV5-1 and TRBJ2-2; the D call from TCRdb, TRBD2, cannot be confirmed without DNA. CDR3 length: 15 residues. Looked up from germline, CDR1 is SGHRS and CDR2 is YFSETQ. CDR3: CASGGGPSNTGELFF.

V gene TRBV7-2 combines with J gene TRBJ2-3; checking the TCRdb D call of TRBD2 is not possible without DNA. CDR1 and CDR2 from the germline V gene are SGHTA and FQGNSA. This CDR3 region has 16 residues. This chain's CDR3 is CASSLATGVGTDTQYF.

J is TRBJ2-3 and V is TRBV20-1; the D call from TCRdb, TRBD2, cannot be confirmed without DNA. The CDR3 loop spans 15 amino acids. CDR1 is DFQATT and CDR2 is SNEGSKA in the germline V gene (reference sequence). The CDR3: CSARGGGRGPDTQYF.

The CDR3 here is CASSRGQGSNQPQHF. V is TRBV21-1 and J is TRBJ1-5; as DNA is missing, the TRBD1 call by TCRdb cannot be tested. TRBV21-1 is given as a pseudogene. The CDR3 is 15 residues long.

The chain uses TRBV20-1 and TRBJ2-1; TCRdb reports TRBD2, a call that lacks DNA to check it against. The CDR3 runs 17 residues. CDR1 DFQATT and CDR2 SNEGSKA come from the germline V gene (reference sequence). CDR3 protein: CSAVSPSGRISYNEQFF.

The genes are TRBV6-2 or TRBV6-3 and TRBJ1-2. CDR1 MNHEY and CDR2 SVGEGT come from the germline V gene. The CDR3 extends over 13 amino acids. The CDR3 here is CASSYRQNYGYTF.

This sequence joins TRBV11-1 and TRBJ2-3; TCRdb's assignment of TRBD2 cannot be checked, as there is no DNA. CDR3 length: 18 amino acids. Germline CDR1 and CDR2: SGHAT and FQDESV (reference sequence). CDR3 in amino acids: CASSAKPRLAGQRDTQYF.

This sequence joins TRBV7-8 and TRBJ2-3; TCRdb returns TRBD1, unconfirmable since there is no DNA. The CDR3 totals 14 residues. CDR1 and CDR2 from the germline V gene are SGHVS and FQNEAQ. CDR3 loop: CASSLRGETDTQYF.

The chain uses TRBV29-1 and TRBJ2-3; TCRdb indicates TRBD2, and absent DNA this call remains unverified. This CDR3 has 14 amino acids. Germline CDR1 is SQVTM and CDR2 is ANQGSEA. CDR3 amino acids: CSVEAGAALDTQYF.

CDR3 sequence: CSARISGATGELFF. The V call is TRBV20-1, the J call TRBJ2-2; the D call from TCRdb, TRBD2, cannot be confirmed without DNA. The length of the CDR3 is 14 residues. CDR1 DFQATT and CDR2 SNEGSKA come from the germline V gene (reference sequence).

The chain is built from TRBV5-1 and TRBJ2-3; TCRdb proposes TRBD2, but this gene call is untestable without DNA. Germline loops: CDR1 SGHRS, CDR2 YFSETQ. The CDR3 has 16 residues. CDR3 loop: CASSLDGGGRADTQYF. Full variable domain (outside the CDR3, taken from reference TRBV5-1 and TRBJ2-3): KAGVTQTPRYLIKTRGQQVTLSCSPISGHRSVSWYQQTPGQGLQFLFEYFSETQRNKGNFPGRFSGRQFSNSRSEMNVSTLELGDSALYLCASSLDGGGRADTQYFGPGTRLTVL.

CDR3 in amino acids: CATSRDGQRDQPQHF. This chain links TRBV15 with TRBJ1-5. The CDR3 extends over 15 amino acids. Germline V lookup: CDR1 LNHNV, CDR2 YYDKDF (reference sequence). Using reference TRBV15 and TRBJ1-5 for the parts outside the CDR3, the full variable domain is DAMVIQNPRYQVTQFGKPVTLSCSQTLNHNVMYWYQQKSSQAPKLLFHYYDKDFNNEADTPDNFQSRRPNTSFCFLDIRSPGLGDTAMYLCATSRDGQRDQPQHFGDGTRLSIL.

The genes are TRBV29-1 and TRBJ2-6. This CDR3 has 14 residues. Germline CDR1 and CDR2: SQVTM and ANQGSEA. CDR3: CSVGTDSGANVLTF.

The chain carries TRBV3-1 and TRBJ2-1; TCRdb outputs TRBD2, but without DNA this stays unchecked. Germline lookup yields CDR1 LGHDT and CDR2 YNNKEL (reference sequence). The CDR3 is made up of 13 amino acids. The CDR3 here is CASSQTTSHEQFF.

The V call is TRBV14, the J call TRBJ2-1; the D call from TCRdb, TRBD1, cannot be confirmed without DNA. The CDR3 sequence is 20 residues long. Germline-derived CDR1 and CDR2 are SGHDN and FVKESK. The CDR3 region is CASSLRQGAFTLSSYNEQFF.

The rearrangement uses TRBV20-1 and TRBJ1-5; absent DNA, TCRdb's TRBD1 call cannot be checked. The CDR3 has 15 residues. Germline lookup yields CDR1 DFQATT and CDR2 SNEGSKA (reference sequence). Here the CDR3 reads CSARDYPGRNQPQHF.

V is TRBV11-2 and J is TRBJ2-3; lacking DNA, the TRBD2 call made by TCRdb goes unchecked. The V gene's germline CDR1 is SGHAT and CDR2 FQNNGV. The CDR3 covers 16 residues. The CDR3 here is CASSLDWRTSGFTQYF.

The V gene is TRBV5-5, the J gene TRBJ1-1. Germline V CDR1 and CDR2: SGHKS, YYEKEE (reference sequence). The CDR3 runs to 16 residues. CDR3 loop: CASSFGERRENTEAFF.

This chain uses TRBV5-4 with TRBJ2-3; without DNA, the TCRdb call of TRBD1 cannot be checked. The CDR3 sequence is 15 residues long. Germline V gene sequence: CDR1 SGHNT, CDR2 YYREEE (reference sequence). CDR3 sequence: CASSLTGGFADTQYF.

CDR3 sequence reads: CASSEGRGRNEQFF. V and J are TRBV12-3 or TRBV12-4 and TRBJ2-1; the TRBD1 assignment by TCRdb is unverifiable without DNA. The CDR3 totals 14 residues.

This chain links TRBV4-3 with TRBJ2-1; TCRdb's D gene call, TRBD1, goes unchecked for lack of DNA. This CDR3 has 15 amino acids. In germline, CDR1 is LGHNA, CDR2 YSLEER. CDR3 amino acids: CASSQGGKGSNEQFF.

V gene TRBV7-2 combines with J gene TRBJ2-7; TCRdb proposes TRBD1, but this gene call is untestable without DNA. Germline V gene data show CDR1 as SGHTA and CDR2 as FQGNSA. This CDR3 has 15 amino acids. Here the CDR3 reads CASAIGDRILHEQYF.

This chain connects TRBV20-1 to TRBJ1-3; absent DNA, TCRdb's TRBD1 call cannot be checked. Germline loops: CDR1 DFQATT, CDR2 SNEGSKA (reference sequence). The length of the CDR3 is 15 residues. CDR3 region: CSARNEGSSGNTIYF.

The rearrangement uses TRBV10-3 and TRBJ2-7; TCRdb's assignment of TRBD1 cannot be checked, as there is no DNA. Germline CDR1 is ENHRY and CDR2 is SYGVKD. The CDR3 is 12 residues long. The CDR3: CAIKGGEYEQYF.